The 21 T cell receptor beta chains reported below all come from one sample, sequenced in a study of CD4 and CD8 cells across lung adenocarcinoma regions. TCRdb called the PCR reads again in MiXCR, with one record for every CDR3 protein. The sample has several thousand distinct CDR3 sequences, 53% seen once. The specimen was CD8+ T cells from the center of a lung tumor. Receptor source: a male donor with lung adenocarcinoma. The CD4 and CD8 labels of this study may be unreliable.

The J gene is TRBJ2-5, the V gene TRBV6-1; 11 nucleotides agree with TRBD2. Judging by the DNA end, TRBJ2-7 fits better; the J call may be wrong. The germline CDR1 and CDR2 sequences are MNHNS and SASEGT. CDR3 length equals 15 residues. CDR3 DNA sequence: TGTGCCAGCAGTGAGGGACTAGCGGAGCCCTACGAGCAGTACGTC. Translated, it gives CASSEGLAEPYEQYV.

This clonotype was found many times. V gene TRBV10-1 combines with J gene TRBJ1-4; 11 bases match TRBD1. The V gene end was trimmed by 0 bases and the J gene end by 7 bases; junction bases not matched to a gene: 7. Germline V lookup: CDR1 WNHNN, CDR2 SYGVQD (reference sequence). The CDR3 is 17 amino acids. The CDR3 region has the DNA TGCGCCAGCAGTGAGTCACGGACAGGGGGCTTGGGTGAAAAACTGTTTTTT. Its protein product is CASSESRTGGLGEKLFF.

This clonotype showed up many times. The gene calls are TRBV6-1 and TRBJ2-1; D is unresolved. The end of the DNA fits TRBJ2-5 better, so the J call may be wrong. Germline V gives CDR1 MNHNS, CDR2 SASEGT. The CDR3 sequence is 13 residues long. The CDR3 DNA sequence: TGTGCCAGCAGCTGGGCCCTTCAAGAGACCCAGTACTTC. It specifies CASSWALQETQYF.

The rearrangement links TRBV10-1 to TRBJ2-1; 10 bases fit TRBD2. CDR1 and CDR2 from the germline V gene are WNHNN and SYGVQD (reference sequence). J gave up 4 bases and V 9 bases, and 9 bases lay outside the gene matches. This CDR3 comprises 15 residues. CDR3 protein: CARSVLAGSYNEQFF. CDR3 bases: TGCGCCAGGAGCGTACTAGCGGGATCGTACAATGAGCAGTTCTTC.

The gene calls are TRBV4-2 and TRBJ2-3, with 8 nucleotides matching TRBD2. V lost 0 bases, J lost 7 bases, and 12 bases stayed unmatched. CDR3 length: 17 amino acids. The germline V gene encodes CDR1 LGHNA and CDR2 YNFKEQ. The CDR3 coding sequence is TGTGCCAGCAGCCAAGATTCGAGCGGGGGTGGCGGAAATACGCAGTATTTT. This gives the protein CASSQDSSGGGGNTQYF.

The V and J genes are TRBV6-1 and TRBJ2-7, with 12 bases that match TRBD2. This CDR3 is built from 15 residues. Germline V CDR1 and CDR2: MNHNS, SASEGT. J lost 0 bases, V lost 5 bases, and 2 bases had no gene match. The CDR3 protein is CASSLTSGSSYEQYF. The CDR3 coding sequence is TGTGCCAGCAGTCTGACTAGCGGGAGCTCCTACGAGCAGTACTTC.

Details on this clonotype: A much larger clone sits a single nucleotide away, making a read error possible. The CDR3 DNA is TGTGCCAGCAGCCAAGATTACCCTTCCAGCGGGGGGGCCGGGGAGACCCAGTTCTTC. Translating gives CASSQDYPSSGGAGETQFF. The rearrangement joins TRBV14 to TRBJ2-1; 10 nucleotides align to TRBD2. The V gene's germline CDR1 is SGHDN and CDR2 FVKESK. This CDR3 has 19 residues. With 0 bases clipped from V and 13 bases from J, the junction kept 21 bases outside the gene matches.

The chain employs TRBV6-5 and TRBJ2-1; D call uncertain. V dropped 6 bases and J dropped 5 bases, with 14 bases sitting between them. This CDR3 comprises 14 residues. Germline V lookup: CDR1 MNHEY, CDR2 SVGAGI. CDR3 region: CASRFSGPHNEQFF. The CDR3 DNA follows: TGTGCCAGCAGATTCTCCGGGCCGCACAATGAGCAGTTCTTC.

The chain carries TRBV10-1 and TRBJ2-3, with D maybe TRBD2 (6 bases). In germline, CDR1 is WNHNN, CDR2 SYGVQD (reference sequence). Trimming shortened V by 2 bases and J by 2 bases, and 14 bases separated the two germline ends. This CDR3 comprises 16 residues. This chain's CDR3 is CASSETQRAITDTQYF. CDR3 DNA: TGCGCCAGCAGTGAGACCCAGCGGGCAATCACAGATACGCAGTATTTT.

Only a few counts were recorded for this clonotype. This rearrangement joins TRBV11-2 to TRBJ2-4, with 8 positions matching TRBD1. Trimming cost V 5 bases and J 6 bases; bases outside gene matches: 3. The CDR3 is 13 amino acids. Per germline, CDR1 SGHAT and CDR2 FQNNGV. This CDR3 reads CASSADRGNIQYF. CDR3 in DNA: TGTGCCAGCAGCGCCGACAGGGGAAACATTCAGTACTTC.

This clonotype has at least ten counts. One base away lies a much larger clone, so this may be a sequencing read error. V gene TRBV6-1 combines with J gene TRBJ2-1; the D gene is possibly TRBD2 (5 bases). From germline, CDR1 is MNHNS and CDR2 SASEGT. The CDR3 has 16 residues. V was pared by 4 bases and J by 13 bases, with 26 bases between. The CDR3: CASSGGGNTIQETQFF. The CDR3 DNA reads as TGTGCCAGCAGTGGAGGAGGAAATACCATACAAGAGACCCAGTTCTTC.

This clonotype was seen a few times. One junction end disagrees with the germline gene, perhaps due to a read error. The V and J genes are TRBV6-1 and TRBJ2-5; 10 bases fit TRBD2. The germline V gene has CDR1 MNHNS and CDR2 SASEGT. The CDR3 length is 13 residues. This CDR3 is CASSGGLAGDYHF. The CDR3 nucleotides are TGTGCCAGCAGTGGGGGTCTAGCGGGGGACTACCACTTC.

Within the sample, this clonotype is medium-sized. The chain couples TRBV6-5 to TRBJ2-5; 10 bases agree with TRBD1. This CDR3 contains 17 residues. CDR1 MNHEY and CDR2 SVGAGI come from the germline V gene. The V and J ends lost 2 bases and 5 bases, in that order; junction bases with no gene match: 11. CDR3 residues: CASSYNGATGGRETQYF. The CDR3, as DNA: TGTGCCAGCAGTTACAACGGCGCGACAGGGGGCCGGGAGACCCAGTACTTC.

This sequence joins TRBV11-1 and TRBJ2-4; TRBD1 or TRBD2 may be the D gene (5 bases each). The V end was cut by 8 bases, the J end by 0 bases, with 20 bases between. CDR1 and CDR2 from the germline V gene are SGHAT and FQDESV (reference sequence). This CDR3 has 17 residues. Written as DNA, the CDR3 is TGTGCCAGCGGCTCCGAAGAAACCGGGACAGCCAAAAACATTCAGTACTTC. Residues: CASGSEETGTAKNIQYF.

There are many counts of this clonotype. The chain employs TRBV6-1 and TRBJ2-5; 10 nucleotides match TRBD1. Matching the DNA end better, TRBJ2-7 makes the J call doubtful. Looked up from germline, CDR1 is MNHNS and CDR2 is SASEGT. This CDR3 has 14 amino acids. The CDR3 loop reads CASNGQGGAREQYF. CDR3 nucleotide sequence: TGTGCCAGCAACGGACAGGGGGGGGCTCGCGAGCAGTACTTC.

This clonotype showed up just a few times. The V and J genes are TRBV6-5 and TRBJ2-1; 7 bases match TRBD1. V was pared by 2 bases and J by 13 bases, with 2 bases of the junction left unmatched. Germline V gene data show CDR1 as MNHEY and CDR2 as SVGAGI. This CDR3 spans 11 amino acids. CDR3 protein: CASSYQGVQFF. The CDR3 DNA is TGTGCCAGCAGTTACCAGGGGGTCCAGTTCTTC.

Comment on this clonotype: One end of the junction fails to match germline, which may point to a read error. The rearrangement links TRBV4-1 to TRBJ2-5; D unclear. Per germline, CDR1 MGHRA and CDR2 YSYEKL. The length of the CDR3 is 14 residues. DNA for the CDR3: TGCGCGAGGATCCAAGCCCGGGCCCAAAAGACCCAGTACTTC. This encodes CARIQARAQKTQYF.

This clonotype was seen at least ten times. The genes are TRBV6-1 and TRBJ2-3; 11 positions match TRBD2. The V gene end was trimmed by 3 bases and the J gene end by 6 bases; junction bases not matched to a gene: 11. Germline CDR1 and CDR2: MNHNS and SASEGT. The CDR3 has 17 residues. The chain's CDR3 is CASSEIAGGFFMDTQYF. CDR3 nucleotide sequence: TGTGCCAGCAGTGAGATAGCGGGGGGGTTTTTCATGGATACGCAGTATTTT.

The J gene is TRBJ1-2, the V gene TRBV9; no definite D call. Trimming pared 4 bases from V and 5 bases from J, leaving 12 bases between. Looked up from germline, CDR1 is SGDLS and CDR2 is YYNGEE. This CDR3 comprises 13 residues. Here the CDR3 DNA reads TGTGCCAGCAGCCTCCCCCCACAGTATGGCTACACCTTC. This gives the protein CASSLPPQYGYTF. Full variable domain (missing parts from reference TRBV9 and TRBJ1-2): DSGVTQTPKHLITATGQRVTLRCSPRSGDLSVYWYQQSLDQGLQFLIQYYNGEERAKGNILERFSAQQFPDLHSELNLSSLELGDSALYFCASSLPPQYGYTFGSGTRLTVV.

This clonotype has a handful of counts. This chain joins TRBV6-1 and TRBJ2-5, with TRBD2 matching over 7 bases. The trim removed 3 bases at V and 5 bases at J, leaving 12 bases unmatched. Germline CDR1 reads MNHNS; CDR2 reads SASEGT. CDR3 length: 16 residues. This chain's CDR3 is CASSEVPGLGRETQYF. In DNA, the CDR3 is TGTGCCAGCAGTGAGGTTCCCGGACTAGGGAGGGAGACCCAGTACTTC.

The sample holds a few counts of this clonotype. V usage is TRBV6-1 and J usage is TRBJ2-4; TRBD2 is a possible D gene (6 bases). Trimming took 4 bases from V and 2 from J, leaving 12 bases between them. Germline values: CDR1 MNHNS, CDR2 SASEGT. The length of the CDR3 is 15 residues. CDR3 DNA: TGTGCCAGCAGTGGTAGTAGCGGAACCAAAAACATTCAGTACTTC. Its protein product is CASSGSSGTKNIQYF.